Below, 2 T cell receptor beta chains from the same sample are listed, as sequenced in a study of OX40 agonist ivuxolimab in advanced cancers. Repertoires were generated with immunoSEQ multiplex PCR, while TCRdb's copy carries only in-frame clones and drops some. The repertoire has some 70,000 clones, 80% to 95% of them found once; the top ten carry less than 2.5%. Sequencing was performed on CD4+ or CD8+ T cells sorted from blood, taken in a trial of the OX40 agonist ivuxolimab. Receptors originate from an adult with an advanced solid tumor such as melanoma, head and neck, liver or kidney cancer.

The chain combines TRBV28 with TRBJ1-6; the D is unclear. The germline V gene has CDR1 MDHEN and CDR2 SYDVKM. This CDR3 comprises 16 residues. Trimming stripped 7 bases from V and 0 bases from J, with 13 bases between. The CDR3 DNA reads as TGTGCCAGCATCCCCCAGTTAAGCTCCTATAATTCACCCCTCCACTTT. It is translated as CASIPQLSSYNSPLHF. Complete variable domain (other parts from reference TRBV28 and TRBJ1-6): DVKVTQSSRYLVKRTGEKVFLECVQDMDHENMFWYRQDPGLGLRLIYFSYDVKMKEKGDIPEGYSVSREKKERFSLILESASTNQTSMYLCASIPQLSSYNSPLHFGNGTRLTVT.

The chain combines TRBV7-9 with TRBJ1-1; possibly TRBD1 for D (5 bases). CDR1 and CDR2 from the germline V gene are SEHNR and FQNEAQ (reference sequence). The CDR3 spans 12 residues. Trimming removed 2 bases from V and 7 bases from J, with 8 bases in between. The CDR3 sequence: CASSLRGFEAFF. CDR3 DNA: TGTGCCAGCAGCTTAAGGGGCTTTGAAGCTTTCTTT.